This T cell receptor beta chain emerged from a study of metastatic and nonmetastatic thyroid tumors. The wider study: Across peripheral blood and tumor or nodule tissue samples taken from malignant and benign thyroid patients, the repertoires were compared with one another.

Patients were all untreated before their thyroid surgery. In the authors' workflow: Construction of a distant-metastasis classifier for papillary thyroid cancer relied on CDR3 differences across clinicopathological groups. TCRdb reanalyzed the PCR reads with MiXCR. Clone size and V and J calls follow TCRdb, not the original study. The table includes over 30,000 clones, approximately 7.4% detected once. Germline CDR1 SGHDN, CDR2 FVKESK. The CDR3 consists of 16 residues. Trimming shortened V by 3 bases and J by 6 bases, and 17 bases separated the two germline ends. This clone was picked up many times. Its antigen is not known. Study-wide results and caveats: Malignant tumors reportedly showed significantly higher TCR beta diversity than benign nodules in both blood and tumor.

The chain uses TRBV14 and TRBJ2-2, with D tentatively TRBD1 or TRBD2 (5 bases each). What was sequenced was blood. This sequence originates from a female donor with papillary thyroid cancer or a benign thyroid nodule (not recorded which). Some clones in this sample may be carry-over from other donors' samples. CDR3 sequence (DNA): TGTGCCAGCAGCCAGGCCGGGACGGGCTTTTCCGGGGAGCTGTTTTTT. It translates to CASSQAGTGFSGELFF.